The rows below give T cell receptor beta chains drawn from one sample of a study of cytomegalovirus exposure and HLA in healthy donors. Data came from immunoSEQ multiplex PCR; TCRdb stores just in-frame clones and leaves some out. This sample's table reports about 200,000 clones. Sequencing input: PBMCs. The receptors shown here come from a woman in her thirties in good health and CMV-seropositive. Both conserved end residues are part of each CDR3. D genes are given only for firm matches.

CDR3 protein	V gene	J gene	D gene
CATSRDLRDRGLAFF	TRBV15	TRBJ1-1	TRBD1
CASSLGQGISVDTQYF	TRBV5-1	TRBJ2-3	TRBD1
CASSPTGTSETSGELFF	TRBV4-3	TRBJ2-2	TRBD2
CASSLSGYEQYF	TRBV28	TRBJ2-7	.
CASGSRKTTDTQYF	TRBV6-5	TRBJ2-3	.
CASSRTGGQYYGYTF	TRBV5-1	TRBJ1-2	TRBD1
CASSATSGGDYEQFF	TRBV7-9	TRBJ2-1	TRBD2
CASSEQGFFSEKLFF	TRBV6-1	TRBJ1-4	.
CASKSGGVPETQYF	TRBV6-1	TRBJ2-5	TRBD2
CASSLLRGVGETQYF	TRBV5-1	TRBJ2-5	TRBD2
CAISESSLQETQYF	TRBV10-3	TRBJ2-5	.
CALQGAPGNTIYF	TRBV30	TRBJ1-3	TRBD1
CASSLTGERTDTQYF	TRBV7-9	TRBJ2-3	.
CASSRQTGTSGAYEQYF	TRBV4-3	TRBJ2-7	TRBD2
CASSLIRDNQGAGELFF	TRBV18	TRBJ2-2	.
CASGFSRGGENTEAFF	TRBV12-5	TRBJ1-1	.
CASSQDRGGYEQYF	TRBV4-1	.	TRBD2
CSVAGRQGKGNTIYF	TRBV29-1	TRBJ1-3	TRBD1
CATGANTGELFF	TRBV18	TRBJ2-2	.
CATSRGQSSGANVLTF	TRBV15	TRBJ2-6	.
CASSSYRSDSYEQYF	TRBV5-8	TRBJ2-7	.
CASSQDGGLADSYEQYF	TRBV4-1	TRBJ2-7	TRBD2
CASSPQDRPDAFF	TRBV5-1	TRBJ1-1	.
CASSSQAGGADEQYF	TRBV6-1	TRBJ2-7	TRBD2
CASGVSNYGYTF	TRBV7-9	TRBJ1-2	.
CASSRDTVPNYGYTF	TRBV19	TRBJ1-2	.
CASSVSQGVPPWYF	TRBV9	TRBJ2-3	TRBD1
CASSVAGLRYSGANVLTF	TRBV9	TRBJ2-6	.
CASILGQQSNSPLHF	TRBV2	TRBJ1-6	.
CASSLGQGARGYTF	TRBV7-2	TRBJ1-2	TRBD1
CASSLGLQGANTEAFF	TRBV5-4	TRBJ1-1	TRBD1
CASVGWDRGVEQYF	TRBV25-1	TRBJ2-7	TRBD1
CASSFLGVAYEQYF	TRBV28	TRBJ2-7	.
CATHRGYEQYF	TRBV4-1	TRBJ2-7	TRBD1
CASSSTGASSGNTIYF	TRBV7-9	TRBJ1-3	TRBD1